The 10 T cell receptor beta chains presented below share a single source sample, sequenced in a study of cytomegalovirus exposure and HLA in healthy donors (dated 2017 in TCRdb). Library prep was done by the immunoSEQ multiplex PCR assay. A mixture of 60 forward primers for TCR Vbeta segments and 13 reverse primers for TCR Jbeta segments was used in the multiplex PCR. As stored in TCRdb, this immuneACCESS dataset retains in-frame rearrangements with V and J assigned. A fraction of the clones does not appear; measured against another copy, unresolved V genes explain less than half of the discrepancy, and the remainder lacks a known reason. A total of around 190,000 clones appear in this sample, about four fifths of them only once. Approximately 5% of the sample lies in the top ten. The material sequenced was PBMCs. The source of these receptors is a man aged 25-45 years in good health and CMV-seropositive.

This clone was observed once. CDR3 region: CASSQAPGQKNTEAFF. The CDR3 bases are TGCGCCAGCAGCCAGGCCCCGGGACAAAAGAACACTGAAGCTTTCTTT. J is TRBJ1-1 and V is TRBV4-1; perhaps TRBD1 as D (6 bases). The V end was cut by 3 bases, the J end by 1 base, with 15 bases between. Germline V gene data show CDR1 as MGHRA and CDR2 as YSYEKL. The CDR3 is 16 residues long.

CDR3 sequence reads: CASRSPPGLGLGAQYF. As DNA, the CDR3 is TGTGCCAGCAGATCCCCCCCGGGACTAGGCTTAGGGGCCCAGTACTTC. The chain links TRBV28 to TRBJ2-5; the match to TRBD2 covers 8 bases. The V gene's germline CDR1 is MDHEN and CDR2 SYDVKM. Losses at the gene ends were 6 bases for V and 9 bases for J; bases not matched to a gene: 18. The CDR3 length is 16 residues.

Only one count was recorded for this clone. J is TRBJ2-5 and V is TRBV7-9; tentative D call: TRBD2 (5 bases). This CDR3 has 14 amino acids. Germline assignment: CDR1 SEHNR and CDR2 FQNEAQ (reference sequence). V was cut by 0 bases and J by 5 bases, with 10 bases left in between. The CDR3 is CASSLASSEETQYF. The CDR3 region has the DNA TGTGCCAGCAGCTTAGCAAGTAGCGAGGAGACCCAGTACTTC.

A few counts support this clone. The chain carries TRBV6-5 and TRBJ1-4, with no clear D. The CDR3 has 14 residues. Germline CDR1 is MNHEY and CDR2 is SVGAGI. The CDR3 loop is CALRREGLNEKLFF. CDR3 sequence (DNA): TGTGCATTACGGAGGGAGGGTCTTAATGAAAAACTGTTTTTT.

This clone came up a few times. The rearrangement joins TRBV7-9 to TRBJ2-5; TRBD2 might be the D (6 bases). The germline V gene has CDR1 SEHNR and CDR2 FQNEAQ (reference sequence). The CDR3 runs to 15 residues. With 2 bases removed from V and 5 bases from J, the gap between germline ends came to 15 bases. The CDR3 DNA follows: TGTGCCAGCAGCTTACTTAGCGGCAGGGATGAGACCCAGTACTTC. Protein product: CASSLLSGRDETQYF.

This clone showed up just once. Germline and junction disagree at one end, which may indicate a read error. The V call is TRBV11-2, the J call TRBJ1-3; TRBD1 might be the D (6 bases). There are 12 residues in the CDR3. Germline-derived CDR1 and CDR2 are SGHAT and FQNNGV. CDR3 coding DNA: TGTGCCAGCAGCTTCGAACAGGGTCAGACGGAATTT. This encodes CASSFEQGQTEF.

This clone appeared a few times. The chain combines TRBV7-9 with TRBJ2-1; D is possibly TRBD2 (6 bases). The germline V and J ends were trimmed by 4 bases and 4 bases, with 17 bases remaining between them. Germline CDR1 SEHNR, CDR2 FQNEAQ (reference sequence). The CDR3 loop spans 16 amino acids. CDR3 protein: CASSSGEAGLYNEQFF. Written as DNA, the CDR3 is TGTGCCAGCAGCTCCGGGGAGGCAGGCCTTTACAATGAGCAGTTCTTC.

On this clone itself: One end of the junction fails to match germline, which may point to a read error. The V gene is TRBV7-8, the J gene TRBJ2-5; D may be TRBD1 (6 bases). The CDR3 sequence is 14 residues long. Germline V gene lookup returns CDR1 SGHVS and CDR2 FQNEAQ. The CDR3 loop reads CASSLTGNQEAQYF. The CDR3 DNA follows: TGTGCCAGCAGCCTAACAGGGAATCAAGAGGCCCAGTACTTC.

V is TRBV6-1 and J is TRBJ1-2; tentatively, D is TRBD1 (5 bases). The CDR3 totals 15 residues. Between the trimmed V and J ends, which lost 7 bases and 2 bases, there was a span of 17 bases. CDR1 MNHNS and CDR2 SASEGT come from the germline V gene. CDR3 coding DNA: TGTGCCAGCACCGACCCCGGGGGGGGGAACTATGGCTACACCTTC. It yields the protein CASTDPGGGNYGYTF.

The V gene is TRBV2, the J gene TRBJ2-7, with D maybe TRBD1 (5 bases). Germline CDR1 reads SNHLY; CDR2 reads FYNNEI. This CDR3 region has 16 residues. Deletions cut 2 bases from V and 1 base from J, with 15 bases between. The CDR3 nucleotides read TGTGCCAGCAGTGAAACATTACAGGCGGCATCCTACGAGCAGTACTTC. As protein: CASSETLQAASYEQYF.